This TCR beta chain was retrieved from a study of PD-1 blockade in classical Hodgkin lymphoma. Study-level background: Treatment was intravenous nivolumab, 3 mg/kg every 2 weeks, until progression. Overall study findings and caveats: Exclusion was applied to patients who started nivolumab under 1 year after ASCT. Newly diagnosed patients had baseline TCR diversity that was reportedly lower than that of healthy donors. The study found complete responders had baseline diversity similar to newly diagnosed patients.

As regards this clone: The antigen is undetermined.

Every patient had relapsed following autologous stem cell transplantation, and cohorts differed in brentuximab vedotin exposure. Generated by immunoSEQ multiplex PCR, the TCRdb table keeps only in-frame clones and is missing some. The table includes about 90,000 clones, roughly 91% detected once. V was shortened by 4 bases and J by 4 bases, with 20 bases between the two germline ends. Germline CDR1 and CDR2: MNHNY and SVGAGI (reference sequence). The CDR3 contains 16 residues. The receptor was derived from a human donor with classical Hodgkin lymphoma. This material consisted of peripheral blood mononuclear cells (PBMCs), taken before the second cycle of nivolumab. The chain employs TRBV6-6 and TRBJ2-7; perhaps TRBD2 as D (5 bases). DNA for the CDR3: TGTGCCAGCAGTTCCCCCCCGGGAAGGGTTGGTTACGAGCAGTACTTC. This codes for CASSSPPGRVGYEQYF.